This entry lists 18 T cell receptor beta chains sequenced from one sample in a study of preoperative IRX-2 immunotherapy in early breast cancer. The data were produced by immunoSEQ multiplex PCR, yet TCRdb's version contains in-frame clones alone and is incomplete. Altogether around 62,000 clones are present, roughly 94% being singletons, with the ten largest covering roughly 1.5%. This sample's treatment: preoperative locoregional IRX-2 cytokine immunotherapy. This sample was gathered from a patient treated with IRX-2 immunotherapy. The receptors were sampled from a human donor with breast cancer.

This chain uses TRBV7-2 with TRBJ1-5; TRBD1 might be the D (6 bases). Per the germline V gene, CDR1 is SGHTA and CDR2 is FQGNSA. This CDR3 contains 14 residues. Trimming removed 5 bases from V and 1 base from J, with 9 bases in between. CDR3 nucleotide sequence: TGTGCCAGCAGCCCCAGGGGAAGCAATCAGCCCCAGCATTTT. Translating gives CASSPRGSNQPQHF.

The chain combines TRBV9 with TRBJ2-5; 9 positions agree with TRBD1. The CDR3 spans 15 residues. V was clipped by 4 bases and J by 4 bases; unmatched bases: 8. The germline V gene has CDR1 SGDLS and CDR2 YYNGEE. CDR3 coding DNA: TGTGCCAGCAGCCCGATGACAGGGGGGGCAGAGACCCAGTACTTC. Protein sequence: CASSPMTGGAETQYF.

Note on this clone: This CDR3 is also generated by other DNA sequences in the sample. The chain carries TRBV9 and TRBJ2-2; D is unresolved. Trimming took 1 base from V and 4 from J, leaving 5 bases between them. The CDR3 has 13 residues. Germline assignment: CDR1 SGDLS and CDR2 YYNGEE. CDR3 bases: TGTGCCAGCAGCGTAACCTCCACCGGGGAGCTGTTTTTT. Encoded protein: CASSVTSTGELFF.

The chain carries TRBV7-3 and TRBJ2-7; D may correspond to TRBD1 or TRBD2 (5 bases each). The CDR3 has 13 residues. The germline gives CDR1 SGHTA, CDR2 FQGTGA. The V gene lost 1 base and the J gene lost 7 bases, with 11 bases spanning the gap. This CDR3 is CASSLIQGVEQYF. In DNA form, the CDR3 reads TGTGCCAGCAGCTTAATCCAGGGAGTGGAGCAGTACTTC.

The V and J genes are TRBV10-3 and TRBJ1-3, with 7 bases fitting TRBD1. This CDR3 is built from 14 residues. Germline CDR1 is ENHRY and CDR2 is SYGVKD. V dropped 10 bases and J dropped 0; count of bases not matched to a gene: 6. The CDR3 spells CATRTGHSGNTIYF. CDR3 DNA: TGTGCCACCAGGACAGGCCACTCTGGAAACACCATATATTTT.

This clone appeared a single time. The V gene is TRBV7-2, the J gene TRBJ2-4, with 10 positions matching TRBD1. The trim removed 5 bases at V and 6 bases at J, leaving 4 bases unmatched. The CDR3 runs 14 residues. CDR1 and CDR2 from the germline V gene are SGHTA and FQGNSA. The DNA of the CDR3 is TGTGCCAGCAGCCCGACAGGGGGCGGAAACATTCAGTACTTC. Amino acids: CASSPTGGGNIQYF.

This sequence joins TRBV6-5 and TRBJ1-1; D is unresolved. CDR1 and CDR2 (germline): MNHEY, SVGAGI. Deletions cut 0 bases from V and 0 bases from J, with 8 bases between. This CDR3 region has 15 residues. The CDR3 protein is CASSYSQSMNTEAFF. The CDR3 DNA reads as TGTGCCAGCAGTTACTCGCAGTCTATGAACACTGAAGCTTTCTTT.

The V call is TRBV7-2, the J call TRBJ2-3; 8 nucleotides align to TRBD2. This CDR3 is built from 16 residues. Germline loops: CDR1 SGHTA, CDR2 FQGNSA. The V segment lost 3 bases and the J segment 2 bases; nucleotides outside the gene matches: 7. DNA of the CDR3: TGTGCCAGCAGCTTGTCGGGAGGGCTTAACACAGATACGCAGTATTTT. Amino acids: CASSLSGGLNTDTQYF.

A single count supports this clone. The CDR3 protein is CASRGVLIQPQHF. CDR3 in DNA: TGTGCCAGCCGGGGGGTTTTGATTCAGCCCCAGCATTTT. The chain joins TRBV6-6 to TRBJ1-5, with D perhaps TRBD1 (5 bases). Trimming pared 8 bases from V and 6 bases from J, leaving 14 bases between. CDR1 is MNHNY and CDR2 is SVGAGI in the germline V gene (reference sequence). The CDR3 runs 13 residues.

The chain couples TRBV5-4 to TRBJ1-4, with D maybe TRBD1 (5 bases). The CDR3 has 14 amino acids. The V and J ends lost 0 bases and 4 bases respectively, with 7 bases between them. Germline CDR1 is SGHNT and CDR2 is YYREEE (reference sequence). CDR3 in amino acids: CASSLGQLNEKLFF. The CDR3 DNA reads TGTGCCAGCAGCTTGGGACAGCTTAATGAAAAACTGTTTTTT.

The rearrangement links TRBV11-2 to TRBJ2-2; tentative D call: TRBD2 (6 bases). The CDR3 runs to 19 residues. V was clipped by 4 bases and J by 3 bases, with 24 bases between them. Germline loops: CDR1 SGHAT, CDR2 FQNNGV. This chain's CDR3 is CASSSHTRLLAFHTGELFF. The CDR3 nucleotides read TGTGCCAGCAGCTCCCATACTCGCCTGCTAGCGTTTCACACCGGGGAGCTGTTTTTT.

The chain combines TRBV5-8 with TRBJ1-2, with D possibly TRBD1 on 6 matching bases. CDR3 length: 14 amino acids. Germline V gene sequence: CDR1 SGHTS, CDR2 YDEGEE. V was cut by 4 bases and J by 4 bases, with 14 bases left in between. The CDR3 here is CASSQRGVGYGYTF. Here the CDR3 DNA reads TGTGCCAGCAGCCAAAGGGGGGTTGGCTATGGCTACACCTTC. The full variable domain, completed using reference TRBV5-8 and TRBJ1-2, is EAGVTQSPTHLIKTRGQQATLRCSPISGHTSVYWYQQALGLGLQFLLWYDEGEERNRGNFPPRFSGRQFPNYSSELNVNALELEDSALYLCASSQRGVGYGYTFGSGTRLTVV.

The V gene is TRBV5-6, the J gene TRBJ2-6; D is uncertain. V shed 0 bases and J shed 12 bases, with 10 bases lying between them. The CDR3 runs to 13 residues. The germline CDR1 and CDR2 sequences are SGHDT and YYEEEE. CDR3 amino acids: CASSLVSTSVLTF. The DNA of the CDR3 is TGTGCCAGCAGCTTGGTTTCCACAAGCGTCCTGACTTTC.

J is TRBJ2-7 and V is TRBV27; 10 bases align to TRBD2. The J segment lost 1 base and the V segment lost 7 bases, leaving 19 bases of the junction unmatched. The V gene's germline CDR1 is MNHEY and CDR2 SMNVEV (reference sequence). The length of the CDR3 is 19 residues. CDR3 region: CASTFTGDMAAGGSYEQYF. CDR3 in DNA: TGTGCCAGCACCTTTACGGGAGATATGGCAGCGGGAGGGTCCTACGAGCAGTACTTC.

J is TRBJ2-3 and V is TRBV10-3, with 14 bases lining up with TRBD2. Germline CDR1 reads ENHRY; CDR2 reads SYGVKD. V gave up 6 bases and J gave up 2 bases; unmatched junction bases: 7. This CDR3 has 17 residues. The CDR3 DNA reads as TGTGCCATCAGCGTCGGACTAGCGGGGGGCATCACAGATACGCAGTATTTT. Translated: CAISVGLAGGITDTQYF.

CDR3 in amino acids: CASSLLLGNPGELFF. The DNA for the CDR3 is TGTGCCAGCAGCTTGTTGTTGGGGAATCCCGGGGAGCTGTTTTTT. V is TRBV5-5 and J is TRBJ2-2; D not certain. The V gene lost 1 base and the J gene lost 6 bases, with 13 bases spanning the gap. The CDR3 length is 15 residues. The germline V gene encodes CDR1 SGHKS and CDR2 YYEKEE (reference sequence).

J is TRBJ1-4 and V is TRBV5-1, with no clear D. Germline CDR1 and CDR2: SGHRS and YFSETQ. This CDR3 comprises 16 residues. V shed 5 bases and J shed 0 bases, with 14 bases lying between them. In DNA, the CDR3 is TGCGCCAGCAGGAGGTCGGGCGGAGCAACTAATGAAAAACTGTTTTTT. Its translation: CASRRSGGATNEKLFF.

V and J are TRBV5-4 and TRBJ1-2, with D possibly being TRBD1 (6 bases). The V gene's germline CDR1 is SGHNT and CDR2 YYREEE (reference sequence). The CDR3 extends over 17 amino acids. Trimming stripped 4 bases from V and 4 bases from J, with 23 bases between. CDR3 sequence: CASSKDRPPFSGYGYTF. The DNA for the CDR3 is TGTGCCAGCAGCAAGGACAGACCCCCTTTTTCAGGCTATGGCTACACCTTC.